The 14 T cell receptor beta chains below were found in one sample sequenced in a study of neurological immune-mediated disorders. TCRdb reanalysed the 5' RACE reads using MiXCR and keeps one entry per CDR3 protein. The sample holds 47,000 or so distinct CDR3 sequences, 9% to 10% seen once. Time point reported: longitudinal time-point 1 (baseline). Sequencing used PBMCs. These TCRs come from a woman aged 35 to 49 in good health.

In this sample, this clonotype turned up many times. The chain employs TRBV7-3 and TRBJ1-6, with D perhaps matching TRBD1 (5 bases). Trimming took off 5 bases at V and 10 bases at J, with 15 bases between the two ends. CDR3 length: 14 residues. Per germline, CDR1 SGHTA and CDR2 FQGTGA. The chain's CDR3 is CASSPGGGESPLHF. In nucleotides, the CDR3 is TGTGCCAGCAGCCCCGGGGGGGGGGAATCACCCCTCCACTTT.

This clonotype was seen repeatedly, ten times or more. V is TRBV29-1 and J is TRBJ1-2, with 10 bases that match TRBD1. Germline V CDR1 and CDR2: SQVTM, ANQGSEA. The CDR3 loop spans 13 amino acids. The V segment lost 4 bases and the J segment 9 bases; nucleotides outside the gene matches: 8. CDR3 nucleotides: TGCAGCGTTGGGGCGGACAGGGGGAGAAGCTACACCTTC. Translated, it gives CSVGADRGRSYTF.

This clonotype was recorded at least ten times. The genes are TRBV5-1 and TRBJ1-1; D not resolved. The germline CDR1 and CDR2 sequences are SGHRS and YFSETQ. Trimming shortened V by 6 bases and J by 1 base, and 13 bases separated the two germline ends. This CDR3 region has 14 residues. The CDR3 loop is CASNPPNRNTEAFF. The CDR3 nucleotides read TGCGCCAGCAACCCCCCCAACAGGAACACTGAAGCTTTCTTT.

This clonotype was seen many times. This chain connects TRBV9 to TRBJ2-1; D gene ambiguous. Germline V gene data show CDR1 as SGDLS and CDR2 as YYNGEE. With 0 bases removed from V and 10 bases from J, the gap between germline ends came to 11 bases. The CDR3 contains 13 residues. CDR3 protein: CASSVDPVMEQFF. The CDR3 nucleotides read TGTGCCAGCAGCGTAGATCCCGTAATGGAGCAGTTCTTC.

Many counts were recorded for this clonotype. The chain joins TRBV6-5 to TRBJ2-5, with a weak D call TRBD2 (6 bases). The CDR3 runs 12 residues. The V end lost 6 bases, the J end lost 5 bases, and 10 bases lay between the germline ends. Germline CDR1 is MNHEY and CDR2 is SVGAGI. CDR3 nucleotide sequence: TGTGCCAGCAGGGAGGGTTCGGAGACCCAGTACTTC. It encodes CASREGSETQYF.

This clonotype was seen just once. V gene TRBV12-3 or TRBV12-4 combines with J gene TRBJ1-2; D call uncertain. The CDR3 covers 16 residues. V was clipped by 4 bases and J by 3 bases, with 18 bases between them. Here the CDR3 DNA reads TGTGCCAGCAGTTCCCTAGGCGGGGATAGTTACTATGGCTACACCTTC. Translating it yields CASSSLGGDSYYGYTF.

Many counts were recorded for this clonotype. The chain joins TRBV5-8 to TRBJ2-2; D possibly corresponds to TRBD1 (5 bases). There are 15 residues in the CDR3. The germline gives CDR1 SGHTS, CDR2 YDEGEE. V lost 2 bases, J lost 4 bases, and 12 bases lay in between. CDR3 nucleotide sequence: TGTGCCAGCAGCTTAAAGGGGCGCGCCACCGGGGAGCTGTTTTTT. It yields the protein CASSLKGRATGELFF. Full variable domain (rest looked up from reference TRBV5-8 and TRBJ2-2): EAGVTQSPTHLIKTRGQQATLRCSPISGHTSVYWYQQALGLGLQFLLWYDEGEERNRGNFPPRFSGRQFPNYSSELNVNALELEDSALYLCASSLKGRATGELFFGEGSRLTVL.

In this sample, this clonotype turned up many times. The chain uses TRBV20-1 and TRBJ2-4, with 10 bases fitting TRBD2. The CDR3 contains 17 residues. V shed 0 bases and J 4 bases; nucleotides not matched to a gene: 9. Germline CDR1 is DFQATT and CDR2 is SNEGSKA (reference sequence). The CDR3 bases are TGCAGTGCTAGAGATTTACTAGCGGGAAATTTTAAAAACATTCAGTACTTC. It encodes CSARDLLAGNFKNIQYF.

In its sample, this clonotype was seen many times. This chain links TRBV11-2 with TRBJ1-2; D perhaps matches TRBD1 (5 bases). The germline V and J ends were trimmed by 1 base and 4 bases, with 10 bases remaining between them. CDR1 is SGHAT, CDR2 FQNNGV, per germline. CDR3 length: 14 amino acids. CDR3 region: CASSLVGTRYGYTF. The CDR3 nucleotides read TGTGCCAGCAGCTTAGTTGGGACGCGCTATGGCTACACCTTC. Based on the CDR3 plus reference TRBV11-2 and TRBJ1-2, the full variable domain is EAGVAQSPRYKIIEKRQSVAFWCNPISGHATLYWYQQILGQGPKLLIQFQNNGVVDDSQLPKDRFSAERLKGVDSTLKIQPAKLEDSAVYLCASSLVGTRYGYTFGSGTRLTVV.

A note on this clonotype: At one of its ends the junction is not consistent with the germline gene, which may arise from a read error. The J gene is TRBJ2-5, the V gene TRBV5-1, with D perhaps matching TRBD1 (6 bases). This CDR3 contains 13 residues. Germline V lookup: CDR1 SGHRS, CDR2 YFSETQ. As DNA, the CDR3 is TGCGCCATCAGCTCTGGACAGAAAGAGACCAAGTACTTC. This translates into CAISSGQKETKYF. The full variable domain, in which reference TRBV5-1 and TRBJ2-5 provide the parts outside the CDR3, is KAGVTQTPRYLIKTRGQQVTLSCSPISGHRSVSWYQQTPGQGLQFLFEYFSETQRNKGNFPGRFSGRQFSNSRSEMNVSTLELGDSALYLCAISSGQKETKYFGPGTRLLVL.

The table lists this clonotype with many counts. The gene calls are TRBV4-1 and TRBJ2-1, with TRBD2 identical over 15 bases. This CDR3 spans 17 amino acids. With 1 base clipped from V and 9 bases from J, the junction kept 7 bases outside the gene matches. Germline V lookup: CDR1 MGHRA, CDR2 YSYEKL. Here the CDR3 reads CASSQARTSGGAAEQFF. CDR3 nucleotides: TGCGCCAGCAGCCAAGCTAGGACTAGCGGGGGGGCGGCTGAGCAGTTCTTC.

This clonotype was observed at least ten times. The chain carries TRBV7-2 and TRBJ1-6, with 7 bases fitting TRBD1. V trimming: 5 bases; J trimming: 4 bases; junction bases outside the gene matches: 5. Germline CDR1 and CDR2: SGHTA and FQGNSA. The CDR3 has 15 residues. The CDR3: CASSPPQGYNSPLHF. The CDR3 nucleotides are TGTGCCAGCAGCCCTCCACAGGGGTATAATTCACCCCTCCACTTT.

Ten or more counts support this clonotype. The rearrangement joins TRBV20-1 to TRBJ1-1; no definite D call. The CDR3 is 12 residues long. With 6 bases removed from V and 7 bases from J, the gap between germline ends came to 15 bases. Germline V gene sequence: CDR1 DFQATT, CDR2 SNEGSKA (reference sequence). CDR3 sequence: CSAETDLNEAFF. The CDR3 DNA follows: TGCAGTGCAGAGACCGATTTAAATGAAGCTTTCTTT.

In its sample, this clonotype was seen many times. This chain connects TRBV9 to TRBJ1-4; D unclear. The V gene lost 3 bases and the J gene lost 8 bases, with 20 bases spanning the gap. Germline V gives CDR1 SGDLS, CDR2 YYNGEE. The CDR3 has 16 residues. The CDR3 loop reads CASSGHVGLKREKLFF. The CDR3 nucleotides read TGTGCCAGCAGCGGTCACGTGGGTCTGAAGCGGGAAAAACTGTTTTTT.